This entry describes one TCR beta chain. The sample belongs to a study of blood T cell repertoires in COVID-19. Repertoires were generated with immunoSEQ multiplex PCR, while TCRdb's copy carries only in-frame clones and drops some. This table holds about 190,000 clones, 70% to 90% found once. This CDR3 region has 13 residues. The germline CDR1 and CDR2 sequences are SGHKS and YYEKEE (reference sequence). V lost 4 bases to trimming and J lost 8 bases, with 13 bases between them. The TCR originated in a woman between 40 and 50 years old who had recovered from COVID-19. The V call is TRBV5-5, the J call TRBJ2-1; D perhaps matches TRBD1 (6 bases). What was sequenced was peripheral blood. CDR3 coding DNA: TGTGCCAGCAGCCTAGGGGGAATCGATGAGCAGTTCTTC. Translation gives CASSLGGIDEQFF.